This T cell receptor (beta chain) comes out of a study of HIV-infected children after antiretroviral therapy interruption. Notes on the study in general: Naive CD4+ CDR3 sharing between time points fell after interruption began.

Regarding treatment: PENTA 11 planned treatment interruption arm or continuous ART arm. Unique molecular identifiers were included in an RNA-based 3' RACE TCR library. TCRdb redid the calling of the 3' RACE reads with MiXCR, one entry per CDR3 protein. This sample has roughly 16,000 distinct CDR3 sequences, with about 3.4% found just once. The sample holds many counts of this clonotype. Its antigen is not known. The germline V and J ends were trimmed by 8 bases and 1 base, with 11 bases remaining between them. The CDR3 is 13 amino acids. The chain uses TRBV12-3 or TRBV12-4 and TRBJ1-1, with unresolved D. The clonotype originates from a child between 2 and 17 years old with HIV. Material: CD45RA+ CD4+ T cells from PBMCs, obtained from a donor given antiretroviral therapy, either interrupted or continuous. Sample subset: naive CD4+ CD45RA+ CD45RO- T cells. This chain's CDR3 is CASGPTTNTEAFF. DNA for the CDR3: TGTGCCAGCGGCCCGACTACGAACACTGAAGCTTTCTTT.